This T cell receptor beta chain derives from a study of blood T cell repertoires in COVID-19. Overall study context: Samples came from the United States, Italy and Spain, spanning acute and convalescent COVID-19.

Cohort 3 donors counted as recovered after two negative PCRs, clearance, or resolved symptoms. Original data processing: Amplification with reference gene primers provided the estimates of nucleated cell counts. Generated by immunoSEQ multiplex PCR, the TCRdb table keeps only in-frame clones and is missing some. That table is the source of V, J and clone size, and D and trimming were worked out from the DNA. The sample includes a few hundred thousand clones, about 90% of them seen just once. The CDR3 consists of 16 residues. CDR1 is PRHDT and CDR2 is FYEKMQ in the germline V gene (reference sequence). Trimming took 0 bases from V and 3 from J; bases not matched to a gene: 4. This clone was recorded only once.

The sample consisted of PBMCs or T cells enriched from blood (not recorded which). The TCR sequence derives from a woman aged 30 to 39 who had recovered from COVID-19. The chain employs TRBV13 and TRBJ1-3, with 8 bases matching TRBD1. CDR3 in amino acids: CASSLGLGTGGNTIYF. CDR3 in DNA: TGTGCCAGCAGCTTAGGCCTCGGGACAGGTGGAAACACCATATATTTT. The full variable domain, in which reference TRBV13 and TRBJ1-3 provide the parts outside the CDR3, is AAGVIQSPRHLIKEKRETATLKCYPIPRHDTVYWYQQGPGQDPQFLISFYEKMQSDKGSIPDRFSAQQFSDYHSELNMSSLELGDSALYFCASSLGLGTGGNTIYFGEGSWLTVV.